This entry concerns a single T cell receptor beta chain. The entry originates in a study of T cells in Graves' hyperthyroidism and ophthalmopathy. Whole-study context: It was at initial diagnosis, before any treatment, that peripheral blood was collected.

V shed 4 bases, J shed 6 bases, and the junction held 11 bases outside the gene matches. CDR1 LNHDA and CDR2 SQIVND come from the germline V gene (reference sequence). The CDR3 is 17 amino acids. It was RNA transcripts that yielded the amplified TCR beta CDR3 regions. First-round RT-PCR with HTBI primers amplified the TCR CDR3 region. MiXCR, applied by TCRdb to the multiplex PCR reads, yields one record per CDR3 protein. Of roughly 600,000 distinct CDR3 sequences in the sample, approximately 14% are singletons; the top ten hold under 15%. Exclusions: uncontrolled infection, other autoimmune disease, pregnancy, lactation.

This sequence was found in a woman between 45 and 60 years old with Graves' ophthalmopathy. The sequencing sample was made of blood. The V gene is TRBV19, the J gene TRBJ2-3; 12 nucleotides line up with TRBD2. The CDR3 DNA is TGTGCCAGTAGTACCAGGACTAGCGGGATGATATCGGATACGCAGTATTTT. This sequence encodes CASSTRTSGMISDTQYF. Drawing the rest from reference TRBV19 and TRBJ2-3, the complete variable domain is DGGITQSPKYLFRKEGQNVTLSCEQNLNHDAMYWYRQDPGQGLRLIYYSQIVNDFQKGDIAEGYSVSREKKESFPLTVTSAQKNPTAFYLCASSTRTSGMISDTQYFGPGTRLTVL.